One T cell receptor beta chain is described in this entry. This sample stems from a study of T-cell reconstitution after alpha-beta-depleted transplantation in children. Between the trimmed V and J ends, which lost 5 bases and 7 bases, there was a span of 18 bases. The CDR3 has 14 residues. The germline CDR1 and CDR2 sequences are SGHTA and FQGNSA. Unique molecular identifiers were incorporated during preparation of the TCRbeta library. Each CDR3 protein gets one entry after TCRdb re-called the PCR reads with MiXCR. The sample holds about 610,000 distinct CDR3 sequences, over 9.5% seen once. The specimen was PBMCs from the stem cell graft donor, collected from the stem cell graft. The chain employs TRBV7-2 and TRBJ2-7, with D tentatively TRBD2 (7 bases). The sequence was obtained from a human donor who donated a stem cell graft to a child with acute myeloid leukemia. In DNA form, the CDR3 reads TGTGCCAGCAGCCCTCAAGGGGGGGCAGAAGAGCAGTACTTC. Translation: CASSPQGGAEEQYF.